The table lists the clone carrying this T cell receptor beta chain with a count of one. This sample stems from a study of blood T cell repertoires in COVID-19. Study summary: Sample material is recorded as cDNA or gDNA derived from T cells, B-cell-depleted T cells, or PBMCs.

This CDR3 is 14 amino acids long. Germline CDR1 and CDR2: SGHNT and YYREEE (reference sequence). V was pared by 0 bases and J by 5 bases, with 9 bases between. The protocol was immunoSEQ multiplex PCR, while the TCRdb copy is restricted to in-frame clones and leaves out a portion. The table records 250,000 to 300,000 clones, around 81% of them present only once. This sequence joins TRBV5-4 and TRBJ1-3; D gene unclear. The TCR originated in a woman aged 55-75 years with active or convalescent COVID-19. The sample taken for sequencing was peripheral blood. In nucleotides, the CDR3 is TGTGCCAGCAGCTTGGGCCGGGAGCGAAACACCATATATTTT. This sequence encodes CASSLGRERNTIYF. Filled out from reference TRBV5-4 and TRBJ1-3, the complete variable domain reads ETGVTQSPTHLIKTRGQQVTLRCSSQSGHNTVSWYQQALGQGPQFIFQYYREEENGRGNFPPRFSGLQFPNYSSELNVNALELDDSALYLCASSLGRERNTIYFGEGSWLTVV.